Only a few counts were recorded for the clone carrying this T cell receptor (beta chain). The antigen is unknown. CDR1 MNHEY and CDR2 SVGEGT come from the germline V gene. This CDR3 region has 14 residues. The ends lost 5 bases at V and 2 bases at J; junction bases unmatched: 6. The data originate from a study of blood T cells in healthy people across ages. Study results and limitations: Changes in expanded clonotypes were possibly confounded, as the CMV status of donors was unknown.

Sample-barcoded 5' priming and a J-beta primer mix drove a second PCR of roughly 7 to 11 cycles. One entry per CDR3 protein results from TCRdb running MiXCR on the 5' RACE reads. The table lists more than 550,000 distinct CDR3 sequences, 22% of them singletons. Isolating PBMCs gave at least 6 million of these cells per sample. The sequenced sample consisted of blood. This clonotype was sampled from a man aged 65 to 79 in good health. The chain combines TRBV6-2 or TRBV6-3 with TRBJ2-7, with 7 bases lining up with TRBD1. The CDR3 region has the DNA TGTGCCAGCAGTGATCCGGGACAGACCTACGAGCAGTACTTC. Translated, it gives CASSDPGQTYEQYF.